This T cell receptor beta chain is from a study of control samples from healthy donors and cancer patients. For this clone: Other DNA sequences of this sample code for an identical CDR3.

The CDR3 runs to 14 residues. With V trimmed by 0 bases and J by 7 bases, 4 bases remained unmatched. The germline gives CDR1 SGHRS, CDR2 YFSETQ. Profiling relied on immunoSEQ multiplex PCR, and the TCRdb table lists in-frame clones only, not all of them. The table has under 300,000 clones, roughly 82% seen once; the top ten hold 13%. This clonotype was obtained from a woman aged 55-69 years with lung cancer. The V and J genes are TRBV5-1 and TRBJ2-1; 7 bases agree with TRBD2. Input material: PBMCs. The DNA for the CDR3 is TGCGCCAGCAGCTTGGTTGCCGGGGGGAATGAGCAGTTCTTC. This translates into CASSLVAGGNEQFF.